The 5 T cell receptor beta chains given below trace back to one sample, sequenced in a study of cytomegalovirus exposure and HLA in healthy donors (dated by TCRdb to 2016 to 2017). Library preparation used the immunoSEQ multiplex PCR assay. A mixture of 60 forward primers for TCR Vbeta segments and 13 reverse primers for TCR Jbeta segments was used in the multiplex PCR. Drawn from immuneACCESS, this table holds only the in-frame rearrangements with V and J called that TCRdb kept. Clones are partly lost; checked studies trace under half to an unresolved V gene and leave the rest unexplained. For this sample the table gives some 90,000 clones, of which 76% were detected only once. 3% to 3.5% of the sample lies in the top ten. The specimen sequenced was PBMCs. The receptors shown here come from a man aged 40-49 years in good health and CMV-seronegative.

The chain uses TRBV27 and TRBJ1-1; maybe TRBD1 (6 bases). V was pared by 7 bases and J by 1 base, with 10 bases between. This CDR3 has 13 residues. The germline gives CDR1 MNHEY, CDR2 SMNVEV (reference sequence). CDR3 loop: CASTQGWNTEAFF. The CDR3 nucleotides are TGTGCCAGCACCCAGGGGTGGAACACTGAAGCTTTCTTT.

This chain joins TRBV9 and TRBJ2-5; a possible D gene is TRBD1 (5 bases). V was shortened by 4 bases and J by 2 bases, with 15 bases between the two germline ends. Germline loops: CDR1 SGDLS, CDR2 YYNGEE. The CDR3 covers 15 residues. CDR3 sequence reads: CASSPQGAVQETQYF. The CDR3 DNA follows: TGTGCCAGCAGCCCTCAAGGGGCAGTACAAGAGACCCAGTACTTC.

The chain uses TRBV13 and TRBJ2-5; 10 bases match TRBD1. Germline values: CDR1 PRHDT, CDR2 FYEKMQ (reference sequence). The junction had 4 bases not matched to a gene; V was cut back by 4 bases and J by 2 bases. This CDR3 region has 15 residues. In DNA form, the CDR3 reads TGTGCCAGCAGCTCGGGACAGGGGATTCAAGAGACCCAGTACTTC. Its protein is CASSSGQGIQETQYF.

This chain uses TRBV9 with TRBJ2-2; 8 bases match TRBD2. The trim removed 7 bases at V and 5 bases at J, leaving 10 bases unmatched. Per germline, CDR1 SGDLS and CDR2 YYNGEE. The CDR3 is 15 residues long. The CDR3 nucleotides are TGTGCCAGCGGGTTTAGAGGGACTAGTACCGGGGAGCTGTTTTTT. Protein product: CASGFRGTSTGELFF.

The chain is built from TRBV4-1 and TRBJ1-4; D perhaps matches TRBD1 (5 bases). This CDR3 is built from 15 residues. V lost 6 bases and J 4 bases, leaving 15 bases between the germline ends. Germline V lookup: CDR1 MGHRA, CDR2 YSYEKL. Here the CDR3 DNA reads TGCGCCAGCAGAAGATTCAGGGATCTTAATGAAAAACTGTTTTTT. This gives the protein CASRRFRDLNEKLFF.